This TCR beta chain was sequenced during a study of T cells in Graves' hyperthyroidism and ophthalmopathy. V shed 8 bases and J shed 0 bases, with 10 bases lying between them. This CDR3 is 13 amino acids long. Per germline, CDR1 LNHNV and CDR2 YYDKDF (reference sequence). Amplification of TCR beta CDR3 regions used RNA as the template. First-round RT-PCR targeting the TCR CDR3 was performed with the HTBI primer set. TCRdb called the multiplex PCR reads again in MiXCR, with one record for every CDR3 protein. The sample carries roughly 800,000 distinct CDR3 sequences, approximately 40% recorded once. This clonotype was detected ten times or more.

The TCR was taken from a man aged 18-30 years with Graves' hyperthyroidism. The sequenced material came from blood. This rearrangement joins TRBV15 to TRBJ1-1, with D tentatively TRBD1 (5 bases). CDR3 residues: CATGGDMNTEAFF. The CDR3 DNA follows: TGTGCCACCGGGGGTGACATGAACACTGAAGCTTTCTTT. Supplemented by reference TRBV15 and TRBJ1-1, the full variable domain reads DAMVIQNPRYQVTQFGKPVTLSCSQTLNHNVMYWYQQKSSQAPKLLFHYYDKDFNNEADTPDNFQSRRPNTSFCFLDIRSPGLGDTAMYLCATGGDMNTEAFFGQGTRLTVV.